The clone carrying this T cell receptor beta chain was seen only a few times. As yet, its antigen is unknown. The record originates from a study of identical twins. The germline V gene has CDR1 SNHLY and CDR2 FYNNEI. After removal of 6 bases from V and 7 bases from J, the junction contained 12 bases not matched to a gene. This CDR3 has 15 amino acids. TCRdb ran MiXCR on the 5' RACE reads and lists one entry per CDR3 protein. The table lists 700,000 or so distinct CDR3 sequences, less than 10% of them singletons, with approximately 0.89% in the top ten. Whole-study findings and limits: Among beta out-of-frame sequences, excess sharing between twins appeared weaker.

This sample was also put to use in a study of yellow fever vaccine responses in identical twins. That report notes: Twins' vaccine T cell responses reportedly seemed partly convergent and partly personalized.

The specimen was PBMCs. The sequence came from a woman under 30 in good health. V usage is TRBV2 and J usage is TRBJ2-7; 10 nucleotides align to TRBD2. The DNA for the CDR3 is TGTGCCAGCAGAGATCCAGCGGGAGGGATCTTGGAGCAGTACTTC. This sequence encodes CASRDPAGGILEQYF.